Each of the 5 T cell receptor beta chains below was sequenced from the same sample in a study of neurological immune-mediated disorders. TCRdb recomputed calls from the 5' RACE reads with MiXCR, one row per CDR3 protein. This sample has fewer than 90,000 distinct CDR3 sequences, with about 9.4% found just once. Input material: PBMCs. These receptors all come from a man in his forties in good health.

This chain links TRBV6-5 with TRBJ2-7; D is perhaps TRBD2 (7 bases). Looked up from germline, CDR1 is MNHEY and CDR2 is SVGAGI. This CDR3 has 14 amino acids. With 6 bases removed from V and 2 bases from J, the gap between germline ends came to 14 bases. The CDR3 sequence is CASRRGGPPYEQYF. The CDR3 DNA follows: TGTGCCAGCAGGAGGGGGGGCCCTCCCTACGAGCAGTACTTC.

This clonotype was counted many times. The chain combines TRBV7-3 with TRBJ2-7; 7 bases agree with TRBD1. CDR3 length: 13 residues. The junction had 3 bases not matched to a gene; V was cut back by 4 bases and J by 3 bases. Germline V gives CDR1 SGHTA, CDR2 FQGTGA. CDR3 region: CASSSTGNYEQYF. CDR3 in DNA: TGTGCCAGCAGCTCGACAGGGAACTACGAGCAGTACTTC. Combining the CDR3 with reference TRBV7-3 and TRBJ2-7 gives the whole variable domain GAGVSQTPSNKVTEKGKYVELRCDPISGHTALYWYRQSLGQGPEFLIYFQGTGAADDSGLPNDRFFAVRPEGSVSTLKIQRTERGDSAVYLCASSSTGNYEQYFGPGTRLTVT.

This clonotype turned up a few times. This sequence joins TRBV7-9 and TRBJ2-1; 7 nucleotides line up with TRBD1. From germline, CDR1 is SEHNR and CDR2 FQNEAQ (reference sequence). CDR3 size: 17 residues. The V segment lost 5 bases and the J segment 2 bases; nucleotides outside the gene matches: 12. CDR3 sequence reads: CASSQIPGQRAYNEQFF. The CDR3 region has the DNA TGTGCCAGCAGCCAAATCCCGGGACAGAGAGCCTACAATGAGCAGTTCTTC.

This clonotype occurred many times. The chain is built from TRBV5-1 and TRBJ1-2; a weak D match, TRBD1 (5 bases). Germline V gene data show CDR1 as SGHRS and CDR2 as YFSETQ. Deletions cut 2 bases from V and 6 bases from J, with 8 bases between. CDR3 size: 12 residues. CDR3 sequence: CASSLGGDGYTF. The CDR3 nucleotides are TGCGCCAGCAGCTTAGGAGGGGATGGCTACACCTTC.

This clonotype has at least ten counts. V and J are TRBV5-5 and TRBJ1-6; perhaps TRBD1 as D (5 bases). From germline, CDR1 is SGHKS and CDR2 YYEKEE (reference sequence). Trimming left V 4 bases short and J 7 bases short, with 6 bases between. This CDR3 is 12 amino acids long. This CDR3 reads CASSRDNSPLHF. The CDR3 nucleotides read TGTGCCAGCAGCCGGGACAATTCACCCCTCCACTTT. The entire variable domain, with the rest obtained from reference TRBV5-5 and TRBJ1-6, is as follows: DAGVTQSPTHLIKTRGQQVTLRCSPISGHKSVSWYQQVLGQGPQFIFQYYEKEERGRGNFPDRFSARQFPNYSSELNVNALLLGDSALYLCASSRDNSPLHFGNGTRLTVT.